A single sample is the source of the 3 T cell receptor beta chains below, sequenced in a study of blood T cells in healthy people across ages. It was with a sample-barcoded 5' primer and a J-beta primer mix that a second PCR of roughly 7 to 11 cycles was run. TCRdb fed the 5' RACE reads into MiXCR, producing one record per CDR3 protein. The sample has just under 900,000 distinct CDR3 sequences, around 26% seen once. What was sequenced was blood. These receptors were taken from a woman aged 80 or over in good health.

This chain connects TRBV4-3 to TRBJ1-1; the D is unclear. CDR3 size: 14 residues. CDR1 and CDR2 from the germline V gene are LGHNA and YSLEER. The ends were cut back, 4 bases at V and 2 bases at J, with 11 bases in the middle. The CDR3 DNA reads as TGCGCCAGCAGCCTATATGGACCTAACACTGAAGCTTTCTTT. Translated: CASSLYGPNTEAFF.

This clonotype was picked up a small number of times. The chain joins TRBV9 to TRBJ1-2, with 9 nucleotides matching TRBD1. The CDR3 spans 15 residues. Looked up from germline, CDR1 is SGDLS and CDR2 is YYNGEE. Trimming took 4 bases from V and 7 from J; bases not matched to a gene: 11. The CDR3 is CASSLRDRVISGYTF. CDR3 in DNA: TGTGCCAGCAGCCTCCGGGACAGGGTAATCTCTGGCTACACCTTC.

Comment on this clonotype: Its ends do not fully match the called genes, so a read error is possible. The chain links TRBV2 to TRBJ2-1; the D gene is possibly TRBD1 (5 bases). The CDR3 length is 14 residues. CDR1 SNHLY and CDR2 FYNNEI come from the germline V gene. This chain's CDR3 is CAGSPQTAYNEQFF. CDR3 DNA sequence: TGTGCCGGCAGTCCGCAGACAGCCTACAATGAGCAGTTCTTC.